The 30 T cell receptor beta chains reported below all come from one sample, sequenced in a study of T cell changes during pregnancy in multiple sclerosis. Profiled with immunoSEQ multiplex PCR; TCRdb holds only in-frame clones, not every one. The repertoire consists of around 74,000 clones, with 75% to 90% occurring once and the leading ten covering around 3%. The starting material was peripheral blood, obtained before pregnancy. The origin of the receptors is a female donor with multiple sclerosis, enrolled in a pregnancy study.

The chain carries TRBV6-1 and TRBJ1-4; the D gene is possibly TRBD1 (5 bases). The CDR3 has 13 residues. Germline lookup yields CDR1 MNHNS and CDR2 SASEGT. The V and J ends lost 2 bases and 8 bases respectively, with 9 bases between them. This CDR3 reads CASSEYRGEKLFF. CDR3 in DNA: TGTGCCAGCAGTGAATATCGGGGGGAAAAACTGTTTTTT.

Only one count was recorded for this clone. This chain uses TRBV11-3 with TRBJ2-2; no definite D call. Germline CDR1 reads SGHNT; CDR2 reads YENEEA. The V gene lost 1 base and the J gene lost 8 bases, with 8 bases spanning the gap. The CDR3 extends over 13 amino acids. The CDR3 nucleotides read TGTGCCAGCAGCTTAGGCCTAGAGGGGGAGCTGTTTTTT. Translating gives CASSLGLEGELFF.

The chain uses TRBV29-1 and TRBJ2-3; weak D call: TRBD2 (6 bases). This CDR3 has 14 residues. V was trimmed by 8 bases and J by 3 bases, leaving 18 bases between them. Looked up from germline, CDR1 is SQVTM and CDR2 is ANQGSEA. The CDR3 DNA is TGCAGCATGGGACGGGAGTTGGGGACAGATACGCAGTATTTT. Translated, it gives CSMGRELGTDTQYF.

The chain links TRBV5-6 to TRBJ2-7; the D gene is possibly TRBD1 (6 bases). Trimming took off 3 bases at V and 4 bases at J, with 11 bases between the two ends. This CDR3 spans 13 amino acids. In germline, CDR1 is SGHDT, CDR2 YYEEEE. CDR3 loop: CASSWGREYEQYF. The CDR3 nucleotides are TGTGCCAGCAGCTGGGGGCGCGAGTACGAGCAGTACTTC.

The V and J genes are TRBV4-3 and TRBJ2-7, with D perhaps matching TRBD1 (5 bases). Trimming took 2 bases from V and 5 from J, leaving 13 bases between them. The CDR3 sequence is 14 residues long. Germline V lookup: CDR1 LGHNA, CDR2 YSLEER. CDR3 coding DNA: TGCGCCAGCAGCCAAAACCAGGGTATCAACGAGCAGTACTTC. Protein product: CASSQNQGINEQYF.

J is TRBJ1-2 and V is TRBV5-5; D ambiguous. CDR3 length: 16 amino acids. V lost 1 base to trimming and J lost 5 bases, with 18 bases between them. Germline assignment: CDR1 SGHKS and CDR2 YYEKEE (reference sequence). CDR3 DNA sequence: TGTGCCAGCAGCTTGCGGCGGACTCCCGTCTCTTATGGCTACACCTTC. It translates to CASSLRRTPVSYGYTF.

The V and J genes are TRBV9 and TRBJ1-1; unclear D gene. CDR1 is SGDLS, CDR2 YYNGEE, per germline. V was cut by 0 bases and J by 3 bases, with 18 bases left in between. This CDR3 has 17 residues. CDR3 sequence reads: CASSVDSGRVAYTEAFF. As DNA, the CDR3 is TGTGCCAGCAGCGTAGATTCGGGGAGAGTAGCGTACACTGAAGCTTTCTTT.

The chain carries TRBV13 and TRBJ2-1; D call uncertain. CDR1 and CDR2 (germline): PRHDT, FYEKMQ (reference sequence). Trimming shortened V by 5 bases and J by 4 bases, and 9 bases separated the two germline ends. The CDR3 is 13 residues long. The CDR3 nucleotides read TGTGCCAGCAGCCCTAGAGCGTACAATGAGCAGTTCTTC. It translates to CASSPRAYNEQFF.

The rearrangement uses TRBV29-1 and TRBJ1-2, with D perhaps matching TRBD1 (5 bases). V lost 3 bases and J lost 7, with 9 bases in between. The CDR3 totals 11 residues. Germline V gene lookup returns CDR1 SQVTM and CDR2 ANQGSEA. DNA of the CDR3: TGCAGCGTTGATGACAGAGGTGGCTACACCTTC. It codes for CSVDDRGGYTF.

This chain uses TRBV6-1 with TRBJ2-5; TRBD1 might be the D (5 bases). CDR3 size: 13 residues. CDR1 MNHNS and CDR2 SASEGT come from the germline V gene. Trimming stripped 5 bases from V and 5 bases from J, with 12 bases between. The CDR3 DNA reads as TGTGCCAGCAGTACCAGGGTGGGGGAGACCCAGTACTTC. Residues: CASSTRVGETQYF.

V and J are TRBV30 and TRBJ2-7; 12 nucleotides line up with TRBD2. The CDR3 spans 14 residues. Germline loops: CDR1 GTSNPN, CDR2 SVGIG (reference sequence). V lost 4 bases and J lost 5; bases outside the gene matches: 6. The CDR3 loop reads CAWTSGRAFNEQYF. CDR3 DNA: TGTGCCTGGACTAGCGGGAGGGCCTTTAACGAGCAGTACTTC.

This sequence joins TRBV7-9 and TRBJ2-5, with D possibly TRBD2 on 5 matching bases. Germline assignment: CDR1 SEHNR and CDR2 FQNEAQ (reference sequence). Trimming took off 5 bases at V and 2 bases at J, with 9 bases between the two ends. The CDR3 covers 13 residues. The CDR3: CASSRTGQETQYF. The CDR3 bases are TGTGCCAGCAGCCGGACGGGACAAGAGACCCAGTACTTC.

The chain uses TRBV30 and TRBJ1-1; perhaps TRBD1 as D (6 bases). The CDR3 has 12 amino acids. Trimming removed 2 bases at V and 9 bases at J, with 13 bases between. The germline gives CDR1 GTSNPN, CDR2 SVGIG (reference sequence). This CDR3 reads CAWSTGQRKAFF. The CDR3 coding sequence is TGTGCCTGGAGTACCGGACAGAGAAAAGCTTTCTTT.

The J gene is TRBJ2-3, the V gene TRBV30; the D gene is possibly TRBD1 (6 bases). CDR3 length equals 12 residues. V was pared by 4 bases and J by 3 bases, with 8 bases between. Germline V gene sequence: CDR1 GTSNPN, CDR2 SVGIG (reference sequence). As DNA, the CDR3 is TGTGCCTGGACAGGGGTTACAGATACGCAGTATTTT. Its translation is CAWTGVTDTQYF.

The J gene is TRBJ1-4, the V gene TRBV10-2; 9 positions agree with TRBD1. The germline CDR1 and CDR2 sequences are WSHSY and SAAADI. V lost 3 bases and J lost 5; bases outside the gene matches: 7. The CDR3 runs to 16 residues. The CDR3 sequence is CASSENHRGLNEKLFF. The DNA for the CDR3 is TGCGCCAGCAGTGAAAACCACAGGGGGCTAAATGAAAAACTGTTTTTT.

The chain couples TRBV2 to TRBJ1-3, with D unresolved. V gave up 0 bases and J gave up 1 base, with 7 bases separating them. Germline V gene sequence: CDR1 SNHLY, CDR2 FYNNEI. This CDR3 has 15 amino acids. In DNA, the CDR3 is TGTGCCAGCAGTGAAGCTACAGCTTCTGGAAACACCATATATTTT. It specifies CASSEATASGNTIYF.

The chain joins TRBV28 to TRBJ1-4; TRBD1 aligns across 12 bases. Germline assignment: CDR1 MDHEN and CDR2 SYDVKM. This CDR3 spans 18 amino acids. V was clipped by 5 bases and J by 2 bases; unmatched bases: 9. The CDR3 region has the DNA TGTGCCAGCAGTCCTTCTACCGGGACAGGGGGCACTAATGAAAAACTGTTTTTT. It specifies CASSPSTGTGGTNEKLFF.

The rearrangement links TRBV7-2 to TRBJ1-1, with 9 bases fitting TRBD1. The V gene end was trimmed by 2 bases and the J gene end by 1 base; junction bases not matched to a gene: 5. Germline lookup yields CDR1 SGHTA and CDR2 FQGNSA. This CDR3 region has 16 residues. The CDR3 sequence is CASSLFGQGTNTEAFF. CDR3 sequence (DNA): TGTGCCAGCAGCTTATTCGGACAGGGGACGAACACTGAAGCTTTCTTT.

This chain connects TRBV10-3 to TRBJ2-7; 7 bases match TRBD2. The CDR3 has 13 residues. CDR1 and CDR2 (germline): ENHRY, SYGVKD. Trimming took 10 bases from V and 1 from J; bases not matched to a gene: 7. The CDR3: CATQLAYSYEQYF. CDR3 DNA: TGTGCCACGCAACTAGCGTATTCCTACGAGCAGTACTTC.

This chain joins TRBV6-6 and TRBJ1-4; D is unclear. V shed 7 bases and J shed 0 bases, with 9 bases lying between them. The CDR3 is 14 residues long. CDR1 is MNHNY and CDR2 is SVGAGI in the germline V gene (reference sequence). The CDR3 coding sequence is TGTGCCAGCATAGCAGACGCAACTAATGAAAAACTGTTTTTT. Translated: CASIADATNEKLFF.

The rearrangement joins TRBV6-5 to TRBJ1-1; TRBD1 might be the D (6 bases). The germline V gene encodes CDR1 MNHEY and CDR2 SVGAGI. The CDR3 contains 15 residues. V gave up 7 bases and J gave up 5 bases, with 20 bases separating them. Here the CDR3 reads CASTKPGAGGTEAFF. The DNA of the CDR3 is TGTGCCAGCACCAAACCGGGGGCGGGGGGGACTGAAGCTTTCTTT.

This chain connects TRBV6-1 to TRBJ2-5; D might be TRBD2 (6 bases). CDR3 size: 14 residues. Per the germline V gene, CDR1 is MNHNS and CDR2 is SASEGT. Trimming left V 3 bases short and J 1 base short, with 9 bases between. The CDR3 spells CASSEGGVQETQYF. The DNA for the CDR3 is TGTGCCAGCAGTGAGGGAGGCGTCCAAGAGACCCAGTACTTC.

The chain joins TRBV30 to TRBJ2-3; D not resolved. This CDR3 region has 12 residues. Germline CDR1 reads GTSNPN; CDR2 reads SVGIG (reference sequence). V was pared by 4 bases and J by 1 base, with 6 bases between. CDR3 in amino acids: CAWTVGTDTQYF. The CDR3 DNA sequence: TGTGCCTGGACAGTCGGCACAGATACGCAGTATTTT.

CDR3: CASSYHSGGAAGELFF. Written as DNA, the CDR3 is TGTGCCAGCAGTTACCATAGCGGGGGGGCGGCGGGGGAGCTGTTTTTT. The J gene is TRBJ2-2, the V gene TRBV6-5; 11 bases match TRBD2. The germline V gene encodes CDR1 MNHEY and CDR2 SVGAGI. V dropped 2 bases and J dropped 8; count of bases not matched to a gene: 7. There are 16 residues in the CDR3.

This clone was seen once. The CDR3 loop reads CASRKTGFPEAFF. The CDR3 DNA reads TGTGCCAGCAGGAAAACAGGGTTCCCTGAAGCTTTCTTT. This chain links TRBV27 with TRBJ1-1; D is perhaps TRBD1 (6 bases). The CDR3 has 13 amino acids. V lost 6 bases, J lost 6 bases, and 14 bases lay in between. Germline V lookup: CDR1 MNHEY, CDR2 SMNVEV (reference sequence).

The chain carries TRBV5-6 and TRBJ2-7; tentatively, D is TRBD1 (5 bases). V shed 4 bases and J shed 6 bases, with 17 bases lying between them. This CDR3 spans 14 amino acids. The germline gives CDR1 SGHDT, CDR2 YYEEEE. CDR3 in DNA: TGTGCCAGCAGCCACACCCCTGTCCAGGGCGAGCAGTACTTC. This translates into CASSHTPVQGEQYF.

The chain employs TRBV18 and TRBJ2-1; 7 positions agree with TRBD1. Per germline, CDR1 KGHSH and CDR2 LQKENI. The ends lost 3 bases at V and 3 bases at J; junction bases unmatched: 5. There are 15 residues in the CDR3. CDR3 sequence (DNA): TGTGCCAGCTCACCCAACCGGGACAGCTACAATGAGCAGTTCTTC. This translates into CASSPNRDSYNEQFF. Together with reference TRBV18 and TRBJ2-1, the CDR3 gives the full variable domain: NAGVMQNPRHLVRRRGQEARLRCSPMKGHSHVYWYRQLPEEGLKFMVYLQKENIIDESGMPKERFSAEFPKEGPSILRIQQVVRGDSAAYFCASSPNRDSYNEQFFGPGTRLTVL.

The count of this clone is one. CDR3 residues: CASSLIRGLNTEAFF. The CDR3 bases are TGCGCCAGCAGCTTGATCCGGGGATTGAACACTGAAGCTTTCTTT. The chain carries TRBV5-1 and TRBJ1-1; no clear D gene. Per germline, CDR1 SGHRS and CDR2 YFSETQ. CDR3 size: 15 residues. V was cut by 1 base and J by 0 bases, with 10 bases left in between.

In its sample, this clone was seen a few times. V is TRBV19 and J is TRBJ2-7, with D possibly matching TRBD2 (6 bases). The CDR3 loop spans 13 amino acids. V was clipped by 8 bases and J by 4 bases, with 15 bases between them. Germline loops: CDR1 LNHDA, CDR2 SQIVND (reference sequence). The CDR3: CASGRQGGYEQYF. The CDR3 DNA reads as TGTGCCAGTGGCCGGCAGGGAGGATACGAGCAGTACTTC.

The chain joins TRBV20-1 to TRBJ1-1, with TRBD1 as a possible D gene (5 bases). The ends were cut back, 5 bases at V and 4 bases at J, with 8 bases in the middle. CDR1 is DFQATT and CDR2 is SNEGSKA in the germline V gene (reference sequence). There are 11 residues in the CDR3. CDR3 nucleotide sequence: TGCAGTGCTGTCGGGGGCACTGAAGCTTTCTTT. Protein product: CSAVGGTEAFF.